This TCR beta chain was captured by sequencing in a study of technical replicates of blood from several donors. With respect to this clone: One junction end disagrees with the germline gene, perhaps due to a read error.

TCRdb's table, derived via immunoSEQ multiplex PCR, lists solely in-frame clones and lacks some. The table lists about 84,000 clones, 95% to 98% of them singletons. The germline CDR1 and CDR2 sequences are LGHNA and YNFKEQ. The CDR3 is made up of 13 amino acids. The sequenced sample was T cells isolated from PBMCs. The rearrangement joins TRBV4-2 to TRBJ2-7; 7 bases agree with TRBD2. The source is a human donor in good health. Here the CDR3 DNA reads TGTGCCAGCAGCCAAGAGGTGGCGGGAGATCCCGTATTC. Encoded protein: CASSQEVAGDPVF.